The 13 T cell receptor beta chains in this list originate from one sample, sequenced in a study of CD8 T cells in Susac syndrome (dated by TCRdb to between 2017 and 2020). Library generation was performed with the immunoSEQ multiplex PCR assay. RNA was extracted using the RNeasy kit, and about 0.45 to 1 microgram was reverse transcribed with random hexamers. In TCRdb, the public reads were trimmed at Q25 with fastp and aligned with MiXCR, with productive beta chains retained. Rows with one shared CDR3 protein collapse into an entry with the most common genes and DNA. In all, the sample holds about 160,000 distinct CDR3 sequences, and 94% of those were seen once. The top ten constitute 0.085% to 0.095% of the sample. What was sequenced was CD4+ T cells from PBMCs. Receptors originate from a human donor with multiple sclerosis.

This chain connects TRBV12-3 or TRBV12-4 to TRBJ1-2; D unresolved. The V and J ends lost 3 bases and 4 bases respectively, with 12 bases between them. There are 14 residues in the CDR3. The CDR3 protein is CASSFGQRVYGYTF. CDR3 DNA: TGTGCCAGCAGTTTCGGGCAGAGGGTCTATGGCTACACCTTC.

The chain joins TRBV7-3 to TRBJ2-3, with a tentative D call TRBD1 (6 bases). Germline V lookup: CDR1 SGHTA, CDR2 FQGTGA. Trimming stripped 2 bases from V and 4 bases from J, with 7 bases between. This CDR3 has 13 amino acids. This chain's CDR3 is CASSLGQPDTQYF. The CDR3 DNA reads TGTGCCAGCAGCTTAGGACAGCCAGATACGCAGTATTTT.

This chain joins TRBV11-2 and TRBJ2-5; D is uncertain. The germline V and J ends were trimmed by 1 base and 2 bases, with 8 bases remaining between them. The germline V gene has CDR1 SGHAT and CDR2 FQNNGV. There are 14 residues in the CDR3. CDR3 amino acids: CASSLGVGQETQYF. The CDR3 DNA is TGTGCCAGCAGCTTAGGGGTTGGGCAAGAGACCCAGTACTTC.

The CDR3 loop reads CASSKGTRQVMNTEAFF. CDR3 nucleotide sequence: TGTGCCAGCAGCAAAGGGACCCGACAGGTAATGAACACTGAAGCTTTCTTT. The chain has TRBV21-1 and TRBJ1-1; TRBD1, the table's D call, lacks a check against the DNA. TRBV21-1 is designated a pseudogene. The CDR3 contains 17 residues.

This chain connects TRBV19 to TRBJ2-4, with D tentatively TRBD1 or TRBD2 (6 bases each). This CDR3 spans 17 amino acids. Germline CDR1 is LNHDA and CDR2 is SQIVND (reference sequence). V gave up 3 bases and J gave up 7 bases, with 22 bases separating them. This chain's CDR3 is CASSMYLGAQGGNIQYF. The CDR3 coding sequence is TGTGCCAGTAGTATGTATTTGGGGGCGCAAGGAGGGAACATTCAGTACTTC.

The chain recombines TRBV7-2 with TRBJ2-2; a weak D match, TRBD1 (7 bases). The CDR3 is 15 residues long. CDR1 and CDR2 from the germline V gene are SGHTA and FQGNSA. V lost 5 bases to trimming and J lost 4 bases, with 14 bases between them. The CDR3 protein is CASSDRQGGTGELFF. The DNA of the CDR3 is TGTGCCAGCAGCGACAGACAGGGAGGCACCGGGGAGCTGTTTTTT.

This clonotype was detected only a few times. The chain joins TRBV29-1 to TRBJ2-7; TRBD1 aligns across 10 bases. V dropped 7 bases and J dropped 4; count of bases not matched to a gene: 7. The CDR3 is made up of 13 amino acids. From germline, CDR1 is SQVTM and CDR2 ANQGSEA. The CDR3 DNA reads TGCAGCGCAAGACAGGGGGCGGGGTACGAGCAGTACTTC. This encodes CSARQGAGYEQYF.

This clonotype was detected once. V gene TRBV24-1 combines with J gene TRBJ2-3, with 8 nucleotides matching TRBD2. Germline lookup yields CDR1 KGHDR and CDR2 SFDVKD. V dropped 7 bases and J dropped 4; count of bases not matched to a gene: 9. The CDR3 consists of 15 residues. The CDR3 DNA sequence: TGTGCCACCAGCGAGACTAGCGATAGCGCAGATACGCAGTATTTT. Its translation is CATSETSDSADTQYF.

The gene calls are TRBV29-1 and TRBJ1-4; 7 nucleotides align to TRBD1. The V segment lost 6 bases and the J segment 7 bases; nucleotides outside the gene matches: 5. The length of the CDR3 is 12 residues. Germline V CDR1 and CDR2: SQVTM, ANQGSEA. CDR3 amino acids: CSVAQGSEKLFF. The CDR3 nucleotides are TGCAGCGTCGCACAGGGGAGTGAAAAACTGTTTTTT.

This CDR3 reads CASSYSERYEAFF. DNA for the CDR3: TGTGCCAGCAGTTACTCTGAGCGATATGAAGCTTTCTTT. This rearrangement joins TRBV6-5 to TRBJ1-1; no definite D call. Trimming took off 0 bases at V and 7 bases at J, with 9 bases between the two ends. This CDR3 has 13 residues. Germline CDR1 MNHEY, CDR2 SVGAGI.

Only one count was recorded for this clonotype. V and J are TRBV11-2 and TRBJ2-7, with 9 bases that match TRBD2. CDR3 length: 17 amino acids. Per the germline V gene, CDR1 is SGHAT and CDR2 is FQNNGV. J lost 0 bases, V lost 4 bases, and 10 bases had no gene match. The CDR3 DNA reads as TGTGCCAGCAGCTCCCTAGCGGGAAGGCTCGGCTCCTACGAGCAGTACTTC. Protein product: CASSSLAGRLGSYEQYF. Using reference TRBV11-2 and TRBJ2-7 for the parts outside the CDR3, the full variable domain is EAGVAQSPRYKIIEKRQSVAFWCNPISGHATLYWYQQILGQGPKLLIQFQNNGVVDDSQLPKDRFSAERLKGVDSTLKIQPAKLEDSAVYLCASSSLAGRLGSYEQYFGPGTRLTVT.

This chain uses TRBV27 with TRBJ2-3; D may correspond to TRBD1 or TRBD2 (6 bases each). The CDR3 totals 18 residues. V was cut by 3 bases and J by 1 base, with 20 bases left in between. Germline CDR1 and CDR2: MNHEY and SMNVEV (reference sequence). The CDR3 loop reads CASSFESWGAEGTDTQYF. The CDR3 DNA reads TGTGCCAGCAGTTTCGAGAGTTGGGGGGCCGAGGGCACAGATACGCAGTATTTT.

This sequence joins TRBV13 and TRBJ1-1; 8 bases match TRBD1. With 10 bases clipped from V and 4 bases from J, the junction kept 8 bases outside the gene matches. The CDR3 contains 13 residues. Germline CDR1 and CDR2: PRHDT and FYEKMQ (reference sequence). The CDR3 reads CATSGQGRTEAFF. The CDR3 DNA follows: TGTGCCACCTCAGGACAGGGCCGCACTGAAGCTTTCTTT. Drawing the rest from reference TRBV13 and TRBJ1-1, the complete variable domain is AAGVIQSPRHLIKEKRETATLKCYPIPRHDTVYWYQQGPGQDPQFLISFYEKMQSDKGSIPDRFSAQQFSDYHSELNMSSLELGDSALYFCATSGQGRTEAFFGQGTRLTVV.